This T cell receptor (beta chain) was profiled in a study of post-analysis software for immune sequencing data. Findings and caveats of the study: Patients carried five TRBV segments more frequently than controls did, and TRBV5-6, TRBV5-1 and TRBV20-1 were among them.

This clonotype was recorded a few times. Antigen unknown. V was clipped by 6 bases and J by 9 bases; unmatched bases: 19. Germline-derived CDR1 and CDR2 are MNHEY and SVGAGI. The CDR3 consists of 16 residues. Carried by the TCR beta cDNA libraries were unique molecular identifiers. TCRdb re-analysed the PCR reads in MiXCR, keeping a single row per CDR3 protein. Here the sample spans a few hundred thousand distinct CDR3 sequences, about a third being singletons. The chain uses TRBV6-5 and TRBJ2-7, with 8 bases lining up with TRBD2. Sequenced material: blood. This clonotype originated in a girl between 10 and 17 years old with multiple sclerosis. The CDR3 loop is CASSRATSGRGLVQYF. The CDR3 DNA is TGTGCCAGCAGCCGTGCCACTAGCGGTAGGGGCCTGGTGCAGTACTTC.